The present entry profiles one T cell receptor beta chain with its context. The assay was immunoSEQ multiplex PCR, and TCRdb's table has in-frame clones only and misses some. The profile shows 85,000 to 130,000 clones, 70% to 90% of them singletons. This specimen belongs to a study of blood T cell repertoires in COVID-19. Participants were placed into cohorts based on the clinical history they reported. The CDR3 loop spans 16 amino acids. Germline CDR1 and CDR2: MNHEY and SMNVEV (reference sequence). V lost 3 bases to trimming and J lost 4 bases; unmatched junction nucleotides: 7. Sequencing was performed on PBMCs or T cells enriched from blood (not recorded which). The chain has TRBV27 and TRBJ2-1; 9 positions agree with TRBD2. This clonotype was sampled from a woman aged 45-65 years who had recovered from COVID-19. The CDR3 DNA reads TGTGCCAGCAGTTTCGGCCTAGCGGGAAAATACAATGAGCAGTTCTTC. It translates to CASSFGLAGKYNEQFF.